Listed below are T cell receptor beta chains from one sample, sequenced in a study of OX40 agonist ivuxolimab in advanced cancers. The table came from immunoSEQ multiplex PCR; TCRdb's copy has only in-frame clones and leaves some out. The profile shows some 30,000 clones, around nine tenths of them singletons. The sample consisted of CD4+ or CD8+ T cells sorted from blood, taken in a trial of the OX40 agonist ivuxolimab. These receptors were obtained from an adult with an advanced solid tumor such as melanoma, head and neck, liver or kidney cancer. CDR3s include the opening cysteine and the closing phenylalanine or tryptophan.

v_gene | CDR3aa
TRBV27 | CASSPPDRTYNEQFF
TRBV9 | CASSVGTRGQGGYTF
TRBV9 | CASSVSGTGAVEQYF
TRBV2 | CASSENEGWYEQYF
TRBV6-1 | CASSLDKNTEAFF
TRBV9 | CASSLSRGSAPNEQFF
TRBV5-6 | CASSPDRSQPQHF
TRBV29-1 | CSVERQPGELFF
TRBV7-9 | CAGDAGITRETQYF
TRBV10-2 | CASRQGTEAFF
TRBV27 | CASRTGFGSPLHF
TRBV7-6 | CASSSKPTRIEYF
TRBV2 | CASTSPGSTYYGYTF
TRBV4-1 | CASSPRGSTTDTQYF
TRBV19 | CASSSFGRRTDTQYF
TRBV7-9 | CATLAGPSYEQYF
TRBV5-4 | CASIHRGATNEKLFF
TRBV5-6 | CASSSRTSGRANNEQFF
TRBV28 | CASSFGGDQPQHF
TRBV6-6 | CASSYSTGYTF
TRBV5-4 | CASSFWDRELFF
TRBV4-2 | CASSQAISWDVASTDTQYF
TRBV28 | CASTTTRTSAKNIQYF
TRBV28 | CASRPDRGNTGELFF
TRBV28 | CASRRHWQNIQYF
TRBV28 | CASSLVPGELFF
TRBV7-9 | CASSPGQGGYNEQFF
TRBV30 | CAWSVIGVEQFF
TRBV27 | CASSSLGFEQYF
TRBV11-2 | CASSLRGNTEAFF
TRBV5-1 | CASGPLAGGPRGQFF
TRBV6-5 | CASSYSGPEAGELFF
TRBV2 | CASSERGPGAVPHGYTF
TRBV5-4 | CASSPRTGEYTDTQYF
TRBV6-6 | CASNRGPYNEQFF
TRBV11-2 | CASSLSFSYEQYF
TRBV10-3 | CAISEAGASEELFF
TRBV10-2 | CASDQGISSYEQYF
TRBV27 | CASSLSAWGYGNYGYTF